The clone carrying this TCR beta chain was detected only a few times. The antigen remains undetermined. Using CD45RO/CCR7/CD25/CD127/CD95/CD27, CD4+ naive, central memory, regulatory and stem cell-like memory cells were sorted. V was shortened by 5 bases and J by 4 bases, with 9 bases between the two germline ends. The CDR3 contains 13 residues. CDR1 is ENHRY, CDR2 SYGVKD, per germline. The entry originates in a study of beta chain features in type 1 diabetes. Study summary: Examination spanned over 85,000,000 sorted cells from all samples. General observations from the study: Type 1 diabetes patients had moderately but significantly shorter TCRB CDR3s in all four CD4+ subsets. Any role of HLA type in TCRB rearrangement remained unresolved here. Type 1 diabetes patients had fewer VDJ junction insertions and more deletions.

Since all of the isolated RNA was reverse transcribed, expressed TCRB transcripts were what got sequenced. The table came from immunoSEQ multiplex PCR; TCRdb's copy has only in-frame clones and leaves some out. The sample has about 740,000 clones; around 15% are singletons. The chain recombines TRBV10-3 with TRBJ1-5; D may be TRBD1 (5 bases). The receptor was derived from a man younger than 35 with type 1 diabetes. Material: naive CD4+ T cells from blood. The CDR3 spells CAISSGSNQPQHF. The CDR3 bases are TGTGCCATCAGTTCAGGGTCTAATCAGCCCCAGCATTTT.